This T cell receptor beta chain was obtained from a study of cytomegalovirus exposure and HLA in healthy donors. Study overall: The same platform as the approximately 670 first-cohort repertoires was used for the 120 validation repertoires, a later analysis reported.

CDR3 size: 17 residues. The V segment lost 0 bases and the J segment 1 base; nucleotides outside the gene matches: 3. CDR1 is SGHNT, CDR2 YYREEE, per germline (reference sequence). Worth noting for this clone: The antigen remains unidentified.

Sequencing used immunoSEQ multiplex PCR; TCRdb keeps in-frame clones, though not all of them. The data show roughly 200,000 clones, with about 80% seen just once and 2.5% to 3.5% held by the top ten. Findings of the study overall: While the bulk of TCR sequences proved rare, some public TCRs turned up in many donors.

Input material: PBMCs. The rearrangement uses TRBV5-4 and TRBJ2-5; 13 positions match TRBD2. This receptor was taken from a woman aged 18-30 years in good health and CMV-seropositive. This CDR3 is CASSLGRTSGGQETQYF. Here the CDR3 DNA reads TGTGCCAGCAGCTTGGGGAGGACTAGCGGGGGCCAAGAGACCCAGTACTTC.